This TCR beta chain was identified in a study of shared clonotypes between healthy human individuals. V lost 0 bases to trimming and J lost 2 bases, with 8 bases between them. Per the germline V gene, CDR1 is LGHNA and CDR2 is YSLEER. The CDR3 loop spans 14 amino acids. The repertoire was sequenced with immunoSEQ multiplex PCR; TCRdb's copy has only in-frame clones and lacks some. The repertoire holds around 2.1 million clones, with about 94% as singletons. The specimen sequenced was naive CD4+ T cells sorted from blood. This sample's subset: CD45RA+ positively selected. This receptor was obtained from a man aged 18 to 29 in good health. J is TRBJ2-7 and V is TRBV4-3; no definite D call. The CDR3 nucleotides are TGCGCCAGCAGCCAAGACTTCGGAGCCTACGAGCAGTACTTC. It specifies CASSQDFGAYEQYF.